The clone carrying this TCR beta chain was seen at least ten times. These data come from a study of T cells in Graves' hyperthyroidism and ophthalmopathy. Researchers amplified the TCR beta CDR3 regions from RNA transcripts. First-round RT-PCR with HTBI primers amplified the TCR CDR3 region. TCRdb analysed the multiplex PCR reads with MiXCR anew, one entry per CDR3 protein. The data contain about 300,000 distinct CDR3 sequences, about 14% of them singletons. Germline V CDR1 and CDR2: KGHSH, LQKENI. CDR3 size: 18 residues. With 3 bases removed from V and 5 bases from J, the gap between germline ends came to 25 bases.

Material: blood. This sequence originates from a woman in her twenties or thirties with Graves' hyperthyroidism that later progressed to Graves' ophthalmopathy. The rearrangement links TRBV18 to TRBJ2-5, with D perhaps TRBD2 (7 bases). CDR3 loop: CASSPILLREFDRETQYF. The CDR3, as DNA: TGTGCCAGCTCACCGATCCTGTTGCGGGAGTTCGACAGGGAGACCCAGTACTTC.